This is a list of T cell receptor beta chains from one sample in a study of T and B cells in COVID-19 patients. Each CDR3 protein gets one entry after TCRdb re-called the multiplex PCR reads with MiXCR. The table includes approximately 17,000 distinct CDR3 sequences, over 25% detected once. Specimen: blood. These receptors were taken from a human donor who had recovered from COVID-19. Each CDR3 is given with its conserved first and last residue. The D gene is left open where the match is weak. The size of a clone is reported for some rows only, either as once, few or many, or as a class for expanded clones.

j_call,clone_size,v_call,d_call,cdr3_nt,cdr3_aa
TRBJ1-2,medium-sized,TRBV19,TRBD1,TGTGCCACTACGACAGGGGCCGGGCACTATGGCTACACCTTC,CATTTGAGHYGYTF
TRBJ2-1,few,TRBV5-1,NA,TGCGCCAGCAGGGGTATGACAGAACCCTACAATGAGCAGTTCTTC,CASRGMTEPYNEQFF
TRBJ1-2,many,TRBV6-5,NA,TGTGCCAGCAGGCCCTCCACTCATGGCTACACCTTC,CASRPSTHGYTF
TRBJ2-1,medium-sized,TRBV5-5,TRBD2,TGTGCCAGCAGCTTGGAAGGTAGGGGAGGGTGGAATGAGCAGTTCTTC,CASSLEGRGGWNEQFF
TRBJ1-3,many,TRBV6-2/TRBV6-3,NA,TGTGCCAGCGGTTCCGCGCCTAGAAACACCATATATTTT,CASGSAPRNTIYF
TRBJ2-3,few,TRBV6-2/TRBV6-3,NA,TGTGCCAGCAGAAACACGTTCGTGGATACGCAGTATTTT,CASRNTFVDTQYF
TRBJ2-7,NA,TRBV12-3/TRBV12-4,NA,TGTGCCAGCAGCCCCGGAGATACCTACGAGCAGTACTTC,CASSPGDTYEQYF
TRBJ2-1,many,TRBV5-6,NA,TGTGCCAGCAGCTTAGTTCACAATGAGCAGTTCTTC,CASSLVHNEQFF
TRBJ2-3,NA,TRBV21-1,NA,TGTGCCAGCAGCTTTCCGGACAGAGAGTATTTT,CASSFPDREYF
TRBJ2-2,many,TRBV5-6,TRBD1,TGTGCCAGCAGCGGTTCCGGACAGGGGGAAACCGGGGAGCTGTTTTTT,CASSGSGQGETGELFF
TRBJ2-3,few,TRBV10-3,NA,TGTGCCATCAGCCCTAGCGCTAGCACAGATACGCAGTATTTT,CAISPSASTDTQYF
TRBJ2-7,medium-sized,TRBV29-1,TRBD1,TGCAGCGTTGAAGTAACAGGGGACGAGCAGTACTTC,CSVEVTGDEQYF
TRBJ2-1,once,TRBV6-2/TRBV6-3,NA,TGTGCCACCAGTGGAGAGGGGCCGACGAACAATGAGCAGTTCTTC,CATSGEGPTNNEQFF
TRBJ2-1,few,TRBV20-1,TRBD2,TGCAGTGCCTCACTAGCGGGGGTTTTAGATGAGCAGTTCTTC,CSASLAGVLDEQFF
TRBJ1-1,few,TRBV6-1,NA,TGTGCCAGCAGTGAAGGTGGGGGTCGCACTGAAGCTTTCTTT,CASSEGGGRTEAFF
TRBJ2-1,NA,TRBV19,TRBD2,TGTGCCAGTAGTAGGGAATCGGGACTAGCGGGGGTGTATGAGCAGTTCTTC,CASSRESGLAGVYEQFF
TRBJ2-3,NA,TRBV11-2,TRBD2,TGTGCCAGCAGCTCCTATAGCGGGGTCTCAGATACGCAGTATTTT,CASSSYSGVSDTQYF
TRBJ2-2,many,TRBV6-2/TRBV6-3,NA,TGTGCCAGCAGTACGGCAGGGAACACCGGGGAGCTGTTTTTT,CASSTAGNTGELFF
TRBJ2-3,few,TRBV5-1,NA,TGCGCCAGCAGCCCGGCCCCCAGGGACACAGATACGCAGTATTTT,CASSPAPRDTDTQYF
TRBJ2-7,few,TRBV6-5,NA,TGTGCCAGCAGTTACTCAGGCTTTCTCTCCTACGAGCAGTACTTC,CASSYSGFLSYEQYF
TRBJ2-7,medium-sized,TRBV19,NA,TGTGCCAGTAGTCCTCCGGGCCTACCCTACGAGCAGTACTTC,CASSPPGLPYEQYF
TRBJ1-2,NA,TRBV5-4,TRBD1,TGTGCCAGCAGCGCCTCCGGGACAGGGGTCTATGGCTACACCTTC,CASSASGTGVYGYTF
TRBJ2-7,many,TRBV6-2/TRBV6-3,NA,TGTGCCAGCAGTACGCTTGGCGAGCAGTACTTC,CASSTLGEQYF
TRBJ2-3,many,TRBV6-5,TRBD2,TGTGCCAGCAGTTACCAGCGGGGGATATCTTTTATTACAGATACGCAGTATTTT,CASSYQRGISFITDTQYF
TRBJ2-7,few,TRBV10-3,TRBD1,TGTGCCATCAGTGAGCCGGACAGGGTTATAGACGAGCAGTACTTC,CAISEPDRVIDEQYF
TRBJ2-1,medium-sized,TRBV19,TRBD1,TGTGCCAGTCGGGGACAGGGTTCTGCCAATGAGCAGTTCTTC,CASRGQGSANEQFF
TRBJ2-3,medium-sized,TRBV6-5,NA,TGTGCCAGCAACAGGGGAGGGATTGATACGCAGTATTTT,CASNRGGIDTQYF
TRBJ2-3,medium-sized,TRBV18,NA,TGTGCCAGCGCAGTAAAGCCGGTCACAGTGACAGATACGCAGTATTTT,CASAVKPVTVTDTQYF
TRBJ1-3,NA,TRBV21-1,NA,TGTGCCAGCAGCTCAGAGGGGGAACCACCAGGAAACACCATATATTTT,CASSSEGEPPGNTIYF
TRBJ1-2,once,TRBV29-1,NA,TGCAGCGTTGAATCGGGGGTGGCCTATGGCTACACCTTC,CSVESGVAYGYTF
TRBJ2-5,NA,TRBV4-2,NA,TGTGCCAGCAGCCAAGGGGAGACATCAACCACAGAGACCCAGTACTTC,CASSQGETSTTETQYF
TRBJ2-5,NA,TRBV12-3/TRBV12-4,TRBD1,TGTGCCAGCAGTTTAGGGACAGGGTACGGAGAGACCCAGTACTTC,CASSLGTGYGETQYF
TRBJ1-3,NA,TRBV5-3,TRBD1,TGTGCCAGAAGCCCCGGGACAGGGTCCACTGGAAACACCATATATTTT,CARSPGTGSTGNTIYF
TRBJ1-5,many,TRBV6-5,TRBD1,TGTGCCAGCGGGGGACAGGGCAATCAGCCCCAGCATTTT,CASGGQGNQPQHF
TRBJ1-5,NA,TRBV7-2,NA,TGTGCCAGCAGCTCAATCGATCAGCCCCAGCATTTT,CASSSIDQPQHF
TRBJ2-1,NA,TRBV5-4,NA,TGTGCCAGCTACCTTGGGGGGACCTCCTACAATGAGCAGTTCTTC,CASYLGGTSYNEQFF
TRBJ2-6,few,TRBV4-3,NA,TGCGCCAGCAGCCAAGACCAGGGATCTGGGGCCAACGTCCTGACTTTC,CASSQDQGSGANVLTF
TRBJ1-4,NA,TRBV5-1,TRBD1,TGCGCCAGCAGCTCGGGACAGGGAGATGAAAAACTGTTTTTT,CASSSGQGDEKLFF
TRBJ1-6,NA,TRBV7-2,TRBD1,TGTGCCAGCAGACCTCCGGGACAGCCTTATAATTCACCCCTCCACTTT,CASRPPGQPYNSPLHF
TRBJ2-5,many,TRBV29-1,NA,TGCAGCGCCCTAACTGACGGGACACTACAAGAGACCCAGTACTTC,CSALTDGTLQETQYF
TRBJ1-1,NA,TRBV20-1,TRBD1,TGCAGTGCACCAATGACAGGGGGCGCGACTGAAGCTTTCTTT,CSAPMTGGATEAFF
TRBJ2-3,medium-sized,TRBV12-3/TRBV12-4,TRBD2,TGTGCCAGCAGTTCGACACTAGCGGGGGGGCAGTCTGGTACGCAGTATTTT,CASSSTLAGGQSGTQYF
TRBJ1-2,NA,TRBV13,NA,TGTGCCAGCAGCTTAGTGTATCAGGGACCCTATGGCTACACCTTC,CASSLVYQGPYGYTF
TRBJ2-1,NA,TRBV29-1,TRBD1,TGCAGCGTGGCCTGGGGACAGGGCCACAATGAGCAGTTCTTC,CSVAWGQGHNEQFF
TRBJ2-6,medium-sized,TRBV19,TRBD1,TGTGCCAGTAGTAACGGACAGGGGCGAGCTGGGGCCAACGTCCTGACTTTC,CASSNGQGRAGANVLTF
TRBJ2-7,NA,TRBV6-5,NA,TGTGCCAGCAGTCCGGGTGGGGAGCAGTACTTC,CASSPGGEQYF
TRBJ2-5,once,TRBV5-4,NA,TGTGCCAGCAGCGCGGACGGACTAAGTGGAATCCAAGAGACCCAGTACTTC,CASSADGLSGIQETQYF
TRBJ2-1,medium-sized,TRBV29-1,TRBD2,TGCAGCGCCACAATGGGGGGGGTGTCCAATGAGCAGTTCTTC,CSATMGGVSNEQFF
TRBJ2-7,once,TRBV7-2,TRBD2,TGTGCCAGCAACCTCGGACTAGCGGGGTCCTACGAGCAGTACTTC,CASNLGLAGSYEQYF
TRBJ2-7,NA,TRBV20-1,TRBD2,TGCAGTGCTAGGGCCCTAGCGGGGAGCTCCTACGAGCAGTACTTC,CSARALAGSSYEQYF
TRBJ2-3,few,TRBV27,NA,TGTGCCACTAAAGCGGGTAACGCAGATACGCAGTATTTT,CATKAGNADTQYF
TRBJ2-1,NA,TRBV7-2,TRBD2,TGTGCCAGCAGCCCCCGGGTTAGCGGGCCCGTATACAATGAGCAGTTCTTC,CASSPRVSGPVYNEQFF
TRBJ1-6,NA,TRBV7-6,NA,TGTGCCAGCAGCATATCAGACAGTAATTCACCCCTCCACTTT,CASSISDSNSPLHF
TRBJ1-1,NA,TRBV5-5,NA,TGCGCCAGCAGCCAAGTAGGATCCCCGAACACTGAAGCTTTCTTT,CASSQVGSPNTEAFF
TRBJ2-5,medium-sized,TRBV12-3/TRBV12-4,NA,TGTGCCAGCAGTTTAGGGGAGACCCAGTACTTC,CASSLGETQYF